Each of the 7 T cell receptor beta chains below was sequenced from the same sample in a study of CD8+ T cells in alopecia areata. Extraction and reverse transcription of RNA yielded cDNA as the sequencing template. Libraries were prepared by immunoSEQ multiplex PCR; TCRdb keeps only in-frame clonotypes and omits some of them. This sample carries more than 140,000 clones, about 88% of them seen once, and the ten largest clones take 13%. This sample's treatment: oral pan-JAK inhibitor, 5-10 mg twice daily. Sequencing was performed on CD8+ T cells sorted from blood, taken at week 4, from a patient treated with tofacitinib. Receptors were obtained from a human donor with alopecia areata.

The rearrangement uses TRBV30 and TRBJ1-3, with D unclear. The V gene's germline CDR1 is GTSNPN and CDR2 SVGIG (reference sequence). The CDR3 has 14 residues. V was clipped by 1 base and J by 0 bases, with 7 bases between them. In nucleotides, the CDR3 is TGTGCCTGGAGTGACTGGAGCTCTGGAAACACCATATATTTT. This sequence encodes CAWSDWSSGNTIYF.

The chain carries TRBV18 and TRBJ2-2; unclear D gene. CDR1 is KGHSH and CDR2 is LQKENI in the germline V gene. The CDR3 totals 15 residues. V lost 2 bases to trimming and J lost 1 base, with 8 bases between them. Here the CDR3 DNA reads TGTGCCAGCTCACCAGCGGCCGGGAACACCGGGGAGCTGTTTTTT. Protein: CASSPAAGNTGELFF.

The CDR3 loop is CASSQEGVSGANVLTF. The CDR3 DNA sequence: TGCGCCAGCAGCCAAGAAGGAGTGTCTGGGGCCAACGTCCTGACTTTC. The chain recombines TRBV4-1 with TRBJ2-6; no clear D. Germline V gene sequence: CDR1 MGHRA, CDR2 YSYEKL. The CDR3 is 16 residues long. Deletions cut 0 bases from V and 1 base from J, with 7 bases between.

The table lists this clone with a few counts. The chain links TRBV6-1 to TRBJ2-3; tentative D call: TRBD2 (5 bases). Between the trimmed V and J ends, which lost 4 bases and 4 bases, there was a span of 12 bases. Germline V gene sequence: CDR1 MNHNS, CDR2 SASEGT. The length of the CDR3 is 14 residues. CDR3: CASSGGPESDTQYF. The CDR3 bases are TGTGCCAGCAGTGGCGGGCCAGAGTCAGATACGCAGTATTTT.

The chain is built from TRBV5-1 and TRBJ2-7; TRBD1 matches 7 bases. V shed 5 bases and J 7 bases; nucleotides not matched to a gene: 6. The length of the CDR3 is 12 residues. Germline CDR1 is SGHRS and CDR2 is YFSETQ. CDR3 nucleotide sequence: TGCGCCAGCAGGGACAGGATAGGGGAGCAGTACTTC. It specifies CASRDRIGEQYF.

This clone has just a few counts. Written as DNA, the CDR3 is TGTGCCAGCAGCTTAAAAGGGACTAGCGGGGGCAACACAGATACGCAGTATTTT. Its translation is CASSLKGTSGGNTDTQYF. The chain employs TRBV7-2 and TRBJ2-3; 14 bases line up with TRBD2. V lost 2 bases to trimming and J lost 2 bases; unmatched junction nucleotides: 6. Germline V gives CDR1 SGHTA, CDR2 FQGNSA. The CDR3 covers 18 residues. Based on the CDR3 plus reference TRBV7-2 and TRBJ2-3, the full variable domain is GAGVSQSPSNKVTEKGKDVELRCDPISGHTALYWYRQSLGQGLEFLIYFQGNSAPDKSGLPSDRFSAERTGGSVSTLTIQRTQQEDSAVYLCASSLKGTSGGNTDTQYFGPGTRLTVL.

The chain uses TRBV4-1 and TRBJ2-2; D is ambiguous. CDR1 is MGHRA, CDR2 YSYEKL, per germline. Between the trimmed V and J ends, which lost 1 base and 1 base, there was a span of 7 bases. This CDR3 contains 15 residues. DNA for the CDR3: TGCGCCAGCAGCCAAGGGTCCGGGAACACCGGGGAGCTGTTTTTT. The encoded protein is CASSQGSGNTGELFF.